Listed below are T cell receptor beta chains from one sample, sequenced in a study of human T cells and chemical hapten exposure. TCRdb analysed the RACE reads with MiXCR anew, one entry per CDR3 protein. The sample consists of a few hundred thousand distinct CDR3 sequences, around 5.5% of them appearing once. The sequencing here drew on whole blood, taken in connection with sensitization to the hapten diphenylcyclopropenone (DPC). The receptor set was obtained from a woman aged 18-30 years with alopecia areata. Some clones in this sample may be carry-over from other donors' samples. Both conserved end residues are part of each CDR3. Fields, in order: D gene, clone size, J gene, V gene, CDR3 DNA, CDR3 protein. The D gene is left open where the match is weak. Some rows have no size entry. The others give once, few or many, or a class for an expanded clone.

>TRBD1|few|TRBJ2-3|TRBV6-5
TGTGCCAGCAGTTACGTCCGGACAGGCTCCACAGATACGCAGTATTTT
CASSYVRTGSTDTQYF
>TRBD1|.|TRBJ1-2|TRBV28
TGTGCCAGCAGCGGGGTGGACAGGACCATTGACTATGGCTACACCTTC
CASSGVDRTIDYGYTF
>TRBD2|many|TRBJ2-3|TRBV10-3
TGTGCCATCAAACCGACTAGCGGGGGCACAGATACGCAGTATTTT
CAIKPTSGGTDTQYF
>TRBD2|few|TRBJ2-1|TRBV7-2
TGTGCCAGCAGCTCAACCGGGACTACCCACAATGAGCAGTTCTTC
CASSSTGTTHNEQFF
>.|.|TRBJ1-5|TRBV6-6
TGTGCCAGCAGTTACTGGGCGGGAGGTCAGCCCCAGCATTTT
CASSYWAGGQPQHF
>.|few|TRBJ2-5|TRBV6-2/TRBV6-3
TGTGCCAGCAGTTACCCAGAGGACAGCCAAGAGACCCAGTACTTC
CASSYPEDSQETQYF
>TRBD2|.|TRBJ2-3|TRBV7-9
TGTGCCAGCAGCTCACAGAGCGGGGGACCAGGAGATACGCAGTATTTT
CASSSQSGGPGDTQYF
>TRBD1|.|TRBJ2-2|TRBV27
TGTGCCAGCAGTTTAGATGGGGACAGGTGGAACACCGGGGAGCTGTTTTTT
CASSLDGDRWNTGELFF
>TRBD2|.|TRBJ2-1|TRBV19
TGTGCCAGTAGTATAGGGGGACTAGTTGTCAATGAGCAGTTCTTC
CASSIGGLVVNEQFF
>.|.|TRBJ1-6|TRBV6-4
TGTGCCAGCAGTGCCGGGGAAGAGAGTTCACCCCTCCACTTT
CASSAGEESSPLHF
>.|few|TRBJ1-1|TRBV5-1
TGCGCCAGCAGAGGACGCCTCGGGGCCACTGAAGCTTTCTTT
CASRGRLGATEAFF
>TRBD2|many|TRBJ2-3|TRBV25-1
TGTGCCAGCAGTGAACCCGTGGCTAGCGGGGGCACAGATACGCAGTATTTT
CASSEPVASGGTDTQYF
>.|.|TRBJ2-7|TRBV20-1
TGCAGTGCTAGAGACTACGGACGGTCCTACGAGCAGTACTTC
CSARDYGRSYEQYF
>.|.|TRBJ1-2|TRBV7-2
TGTGCCAGCAGCTTACACAGGGATTATGGCTACACCTTC
CASSLHRDYGYTF
>TRBD1|few|TRBJ2-1|TRBV28
TGTGCCAGCAGTCTACCAGACAGGGGGCGGCAGTTCTTC
CASSLPDRGRQFF
>.|.|TRBJ2-5|TRBV18
TGTGCCAGCTCACCGTTGACAGGTCAAGAGACCCAGTACTTC
CASSPLTGQETQYF
>.|.|TRBJ2-2|TRBV27
TGTGCCAGCAGTTTAGCCGGGGCACACGGGGAGCTGTTTTTT
CASSLAGAHGELFF
>.|few|TRBJ1-2|TRBV12-3/TRBV12-4
TGTGCCAGCAGTTTCGGCACAGGGAATGGCTACACCTTC
CASSFGTGNGYTF
>.|many|TRBJ2-7|TRBV4-2
TGTGCCAGCAGCCACGACTACGAGCAGTACTTC
CASSHDYEQYF
>.|many|TRBJ2-7|TRBV5-5
TGTGCCAGCAGCTTGGATAATTACGAGCAGTACTTC
CASSLDNYEQYF